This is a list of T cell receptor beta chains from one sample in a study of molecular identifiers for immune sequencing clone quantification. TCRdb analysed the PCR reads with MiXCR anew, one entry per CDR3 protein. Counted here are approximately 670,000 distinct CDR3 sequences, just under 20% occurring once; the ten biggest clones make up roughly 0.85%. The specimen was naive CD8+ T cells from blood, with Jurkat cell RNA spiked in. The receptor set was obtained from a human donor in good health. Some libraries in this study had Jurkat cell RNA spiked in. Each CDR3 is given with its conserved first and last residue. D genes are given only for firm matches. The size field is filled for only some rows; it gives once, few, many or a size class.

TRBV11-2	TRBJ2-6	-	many	CASSSLFTGANVLTF	TGTGCCAGCAGCTCCCTCTTTACTGGGGCCAACGTCCTGACTTTC
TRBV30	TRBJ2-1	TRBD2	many	CAWSGAGGPYNEQFF	TGTGCCTGGAGTGGGGCGGGGGGGCCCTACAATGAGCAGTTCTTC
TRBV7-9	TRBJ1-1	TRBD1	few	CASSRTGGDENTEAFF	TGTGCCAGCAGCAGGACAGGGGGCGACGAGAACACTGAAGCTTTCTTT
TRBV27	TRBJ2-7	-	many	CASMASLVGVSYEQYF	TGTGCCAGCATGGCTTCCCTCGTGGGGGTTAGCTACGAGCAGTACTTC
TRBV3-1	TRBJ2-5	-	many	CASSHTPRVEETQYF	TGTGCCAGCAGCCACACGCCGCGCGTCGAAGAGACCCAGTACTTC
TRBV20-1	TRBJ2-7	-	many	CSAREVYEQYF	TGCAGTGCTAGAGAAGTTTACGAGCAGTACTTC
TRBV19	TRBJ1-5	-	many	CASSTGGVQPQHF	TGTGCCAGTAGTACAGGAGGGGTTCAGCCCCAGCATTTT
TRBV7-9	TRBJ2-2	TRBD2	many	CASSSPPSGGGRNTGELFF	TGTGCCAGCAGCTCCCCCCCTAGCGGGGGAGGTAGGAACACCGGGGAGCTGTTTTTT
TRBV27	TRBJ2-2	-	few	CASANSVAESTGELFF	TGTGCCAGTGCAAATTCCGTGGCGGAGTCCACCGGGGAGCTGTTTTTT
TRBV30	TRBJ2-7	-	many	CAWTPPGALGGYEQYF	TGTGCCTGGACCCCCCCAGGGGCCCTAGGAGGCTACGAGCAGTACTTC
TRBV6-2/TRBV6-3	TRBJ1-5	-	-	CASGTRKSGARQPQHF	TGTGCCAGCGGCACGAGGAAGTCAGGGGCAAGACAGCCCCAGCATTTT
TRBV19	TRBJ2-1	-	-	CASSISWVYNEQFF	TGTGCCAGTAGTATTAGTTGGGTTTACAATGAGCAGTTCTTC
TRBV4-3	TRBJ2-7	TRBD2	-	CASSQGGTSGDEQYF	TGCGCCAGCAGCCAAGGTGGGACTAGCGGGGACGAGCAGTACTTC
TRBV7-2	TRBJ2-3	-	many	CASSFRDFNTDTQYF	TGTGCCAGCAGCTTCCGGGACTTCAACACAGATACGCAGTATTTT
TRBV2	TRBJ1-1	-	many	CASARSGGTEAFF	TGTGCCAGCGCTCGCTCTGGGGGCACTGAAGCTTTCTTT
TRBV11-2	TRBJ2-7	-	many	CASSPPARYEQYF	TGTGCCAGCAGCCCCCCGGCCCGCTACGAGCAGTACTTC
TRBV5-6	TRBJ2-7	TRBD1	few	CASSLPDREEQYF	TGTGCCAGCAGCCTCCCGGACAGGGAAGAGCAGTACTTC
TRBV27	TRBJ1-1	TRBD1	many	CASRLTGLAEAFF	TGTGCCAGCAGACTGACAGGGTTGGCTGAAGCTTTCTTT
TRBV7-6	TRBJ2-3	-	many	CASSGTNTDTQYF	TGCGCCAGCAGCGGCACGAATACAGATACGCAGTATTTT
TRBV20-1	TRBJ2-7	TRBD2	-	CSARVTSGTASYEQYF	TGCAGTGCTAGAGTCACGAGCGGGACCGCCTCCTACGAGCAGTACTTC
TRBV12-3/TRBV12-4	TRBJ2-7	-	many	CASGDLYEQYF	TGTGCCAGCGGGGACCTCTACGAGCAGTACTTC
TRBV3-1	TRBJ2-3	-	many	CASSQVSLPSTDTQYF	TGTGCCAGCAGCCAAGTTTCCCTTCCTAGCACAGATACGCAGTATTTT
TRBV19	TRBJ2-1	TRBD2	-	CAGRSSGLATYEQFF	TGTGCCGGTAGGTCCTCCGGACTAGCGACATATGAGCAGTTCTTC
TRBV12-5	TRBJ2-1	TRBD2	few	CASGRPSGSRDNEQFF	TGTGCTAGTGGTCGCCCTAGCGGGAGTCGAGACAATGAGCAGTTCTTC
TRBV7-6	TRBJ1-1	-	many	CASSLGPGLGTEAFF	TGTGCCAGCAGCTTAGGCCCAGGGTTGGGGACTGAAGCTTTCTTT
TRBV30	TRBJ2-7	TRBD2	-	CAWGPGGEQYF	TGTGCCTGGGGTCCGGGAGGCGAGCAGTACTTC
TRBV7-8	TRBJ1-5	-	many	CASSLEGEGQPQHF	TGTGCCAGCAGCTTAGAGGGTGAAGGGCAGCCCCAGCATTTT
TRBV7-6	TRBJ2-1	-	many	CASSPRPGQNEQFF	TGTGCCAGCAGCCCTAGGCCCGGTCAGAATGAGCAGTTCTTC
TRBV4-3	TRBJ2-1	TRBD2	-	CASSQDRLLAGVNEQFF	TGCGCCAGCAGCCAAGATCGGTTACTAGCGGGGGTCAATGAGCAGTTCTTC
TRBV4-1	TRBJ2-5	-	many	CASSQVSNQETQYF	TGCGCCAGCAGCCAAGTAAGCAACCAAGAGACCCAGTACTTC
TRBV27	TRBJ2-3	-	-	CASSLGSTDAQYF	TGTGCCAGCAGTTTAGGATCCACAGATGCGCAGTATTTT
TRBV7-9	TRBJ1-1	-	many	CASSQQGTEAFF	TGTGCCAGCAGCCAACAGGGTACTGAAGCTTTCTTT